The clone carrying this T cell receptor beta chain was recorded only once. Per the germline V gene, CDR1 is MNHEY and CDR2 is SMNVEV (reference sequence). The CDR3 contains 12 residues. V shed 8 bases, J shed 4 bases, and the junction held 3 bases outside the gene matches. These data originate in a study of blood T cell repertoires in COVID-19. The overall study: Acute-phase and convalescent COVID-19 samples originated in the United States, Italy and Spain.

Self-reported history from a screening survey and questionnaire set each donor's cohort. Produced via immunoSEQ multiplex PCR; TCRdb's table is partial and in-frame only. In the table there are under 500,000 clones, nearly 90% of which are singletons. The sequence came from a woman under 30 with acute COVID-19. The V call is TRBV27, the J call TRBJ2-7; 9 positions match TRBD1. Source material: PBMCs or T cells enriched from blood (not recorded which). This chain's CDR3 is CASGQGRYEQYF. The CDR3 bases are TGTGCCAGCGGACAGGGGAGGTACGAGCAGTACTTC.